This TCR beta chain was sequenced for a study of beta chain features in type 1 diabetes. Study-wide results and caveats: The VDJ junctions of type 1 diabetes patients carried fewer insertions and more deletions. An over-representation of cells with high TCR expression could result from cDNA sequencing.

One heparinised blood draw, averaging roughly 0.11 L, came from each donor. The whole isolated RNA underwent reverse transcription, so sequencing captured expressed TCRB transcripts. Naive, central memory and regulatory T cell samples produced a mean of roughly 3.5 million reads. Sequencing was performed with immunoSEQ multiplex PCR; in TCRdb, only in-frame clones are kept and a portion is missing. The sample has 680,000 or so clones, around 15% seen once. Comments on this clone: The antigen is unknown.

CDR3 length: 15 amino acids. Germline CDR1 is LNHDA and CDR2 is SQIVND (reference sequence). V was cut by 8 bases and J by 1 base, with 12 bases left in between. J is TRBJ2-6 and V is TRBV19; D might be TRBD1 (5 bases). This receptor was obtained from a man aged 18 to 30 in good health. The sample taken for sequencing was naive CD4+ T cells from blood. CDR3 region: CASYQAGSGANVLTF. DNA of the CDR3: TGTGCCAGTTACCAGGCAGGGTCTGGGGCCAACGTCCTGACTTTC. The full variable domain, completed using reference TRBV19 and TRBJ2-6, is DGGITQSPKYLFRKEGQNVTLSCEQNLNHDAMYWYRQDPGQGLRLIYYSQIVNDFQKGDIAEGYSVSREKKESFPLTVTSAQKNPTAFYLCASYQAGSGANVLTFGAGSRLTVL.